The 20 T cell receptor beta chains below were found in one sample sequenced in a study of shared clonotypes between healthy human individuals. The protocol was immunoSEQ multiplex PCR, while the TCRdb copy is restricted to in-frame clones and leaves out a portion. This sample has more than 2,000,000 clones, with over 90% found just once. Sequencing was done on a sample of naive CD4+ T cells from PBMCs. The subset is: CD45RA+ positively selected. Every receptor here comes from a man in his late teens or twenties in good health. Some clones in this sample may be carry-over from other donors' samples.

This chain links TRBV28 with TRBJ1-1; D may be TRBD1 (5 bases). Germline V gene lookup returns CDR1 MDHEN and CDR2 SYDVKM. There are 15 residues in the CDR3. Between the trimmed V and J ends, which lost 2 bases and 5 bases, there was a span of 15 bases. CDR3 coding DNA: TGTGCCAGCAGTTTACCAGGGAGTATTGGGACTGAAGCTTTCTTT. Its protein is CASSLPGSIGTEAFF.

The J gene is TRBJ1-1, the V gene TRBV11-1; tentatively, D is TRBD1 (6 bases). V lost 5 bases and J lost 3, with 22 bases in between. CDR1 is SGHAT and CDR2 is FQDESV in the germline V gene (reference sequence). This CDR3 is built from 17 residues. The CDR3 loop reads CASSQEWRVGQYTEAFF. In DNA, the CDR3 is TGTGCCAGCAGCCAGGAGTGGCGGGTTGGACAGTACACTGAAGCTTTCTTT.

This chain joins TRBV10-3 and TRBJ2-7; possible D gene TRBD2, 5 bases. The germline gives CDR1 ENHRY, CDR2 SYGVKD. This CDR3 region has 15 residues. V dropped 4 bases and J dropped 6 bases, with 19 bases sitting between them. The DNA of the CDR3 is TGTGCCATCAGTGGGGATAGCGCCGGGGTCCTCGAGCAGTACTTC. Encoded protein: CAISGDSAGVLEQYF.

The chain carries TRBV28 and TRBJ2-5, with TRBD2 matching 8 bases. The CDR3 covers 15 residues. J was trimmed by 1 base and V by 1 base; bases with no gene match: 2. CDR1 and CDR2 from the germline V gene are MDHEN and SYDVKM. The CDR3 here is CASSLYGTSQETQYF. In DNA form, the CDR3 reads TGTGCCAGCAGTTTATACGGGACTAGCCAAGAGACCCAGTACTTC.

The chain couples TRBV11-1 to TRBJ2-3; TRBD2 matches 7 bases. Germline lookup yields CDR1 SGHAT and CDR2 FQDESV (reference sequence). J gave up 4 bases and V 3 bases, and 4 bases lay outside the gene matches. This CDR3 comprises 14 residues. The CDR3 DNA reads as TGTGCCAGCAGCTTTGGGGGGGAACCAGATACGCAGTATTTT. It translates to CASSFGGEPDTQYF. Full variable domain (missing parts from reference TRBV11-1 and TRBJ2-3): EAEVAQSPRYKITEKSQAVAFWCDPISGHATLYWYRQILGQGPELLVQFQDESVVDDSQLPKDRFSAERLKGVDSTLKIQPAELGDSAMYLCASSFGGEPDTQYFGPGTRLTVL.

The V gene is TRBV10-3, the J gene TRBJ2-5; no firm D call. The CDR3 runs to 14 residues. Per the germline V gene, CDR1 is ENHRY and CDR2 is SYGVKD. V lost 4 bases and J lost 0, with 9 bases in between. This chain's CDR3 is CAISGAPDQETQYF. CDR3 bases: TGTGCCATCAGTGGGGCGCCGGACCAAGAGACCCAGTACTTC.

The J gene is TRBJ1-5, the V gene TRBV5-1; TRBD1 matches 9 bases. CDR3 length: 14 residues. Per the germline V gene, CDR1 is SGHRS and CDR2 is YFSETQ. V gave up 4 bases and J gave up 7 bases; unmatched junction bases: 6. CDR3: CASSPRQGEQPQHF. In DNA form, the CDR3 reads TGCGCCAGCAGCCCAAGACAGGGGGAACAGCCCCAGCATTTT.

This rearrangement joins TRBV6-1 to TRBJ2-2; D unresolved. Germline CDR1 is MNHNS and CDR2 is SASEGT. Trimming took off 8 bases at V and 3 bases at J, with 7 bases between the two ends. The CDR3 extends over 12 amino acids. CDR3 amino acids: CASLGDTGELFF. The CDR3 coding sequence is TGTGCCAGCCTGGGCGACACCGGGGAGCTGTTTTTT.

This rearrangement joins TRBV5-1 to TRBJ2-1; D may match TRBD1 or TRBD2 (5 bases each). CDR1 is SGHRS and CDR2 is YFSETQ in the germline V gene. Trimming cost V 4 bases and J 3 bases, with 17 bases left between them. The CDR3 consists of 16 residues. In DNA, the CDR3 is TGCGCCAGCAGCACGGGTGGGACCCTGGACTACAATGAGCAGTTCTTC. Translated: CASSTGGTLDYNEQFF.

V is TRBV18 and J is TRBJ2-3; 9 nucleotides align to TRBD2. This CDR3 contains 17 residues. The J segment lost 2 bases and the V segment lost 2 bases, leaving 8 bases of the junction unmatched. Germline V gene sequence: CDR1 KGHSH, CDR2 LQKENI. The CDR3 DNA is TGTGCCAGCTCACCAACCCTATTAGCGGGAGCCACAGATACGCAGTATTTT. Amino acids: CASSPTLLAGATDTQYF. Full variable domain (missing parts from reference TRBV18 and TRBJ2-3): NAGVMQNPRHLVRRRGQEARLRCSPMKGHSHVYWYRQLPEEGLKFMVYLQKENIIDESGMPKERFSAEFPKEGPSILRIQQVVRGDSAAYFCASSPTLLAGATDTQYFGPGTRLTVL.

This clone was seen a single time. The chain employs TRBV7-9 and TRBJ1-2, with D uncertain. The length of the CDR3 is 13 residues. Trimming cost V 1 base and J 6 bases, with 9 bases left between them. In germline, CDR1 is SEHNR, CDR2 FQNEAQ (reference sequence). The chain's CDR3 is CASSLVNGDGYTF. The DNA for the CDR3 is TGTGCCAGCAGCTTAGTGAATGGGGATGGCTACACCTTC.

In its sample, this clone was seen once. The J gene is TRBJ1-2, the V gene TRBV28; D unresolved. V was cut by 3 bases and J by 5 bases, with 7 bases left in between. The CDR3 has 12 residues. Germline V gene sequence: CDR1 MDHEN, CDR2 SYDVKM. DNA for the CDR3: TGTGCCAGCAGTTTCCAACTATATGGCTACACCTTC. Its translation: CASSFQLYGYTF.

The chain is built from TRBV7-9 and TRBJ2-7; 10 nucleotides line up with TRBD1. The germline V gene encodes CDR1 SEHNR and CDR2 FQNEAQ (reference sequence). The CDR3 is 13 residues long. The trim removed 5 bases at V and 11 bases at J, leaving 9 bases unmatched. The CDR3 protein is CASSGGSGTGEYF. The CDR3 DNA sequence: TGTGCCAGCAGCGGGGGGTCCGGGACAGGGGAGTACTTC.

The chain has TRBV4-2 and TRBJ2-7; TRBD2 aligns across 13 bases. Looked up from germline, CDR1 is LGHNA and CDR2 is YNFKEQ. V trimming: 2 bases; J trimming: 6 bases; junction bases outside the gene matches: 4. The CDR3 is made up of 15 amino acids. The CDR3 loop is CASSQRLAGGLEQYF. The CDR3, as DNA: TGTGCCAGCAGCCAAAGACTAGCGGGAGGTCTCGAGCAGTACTTC.

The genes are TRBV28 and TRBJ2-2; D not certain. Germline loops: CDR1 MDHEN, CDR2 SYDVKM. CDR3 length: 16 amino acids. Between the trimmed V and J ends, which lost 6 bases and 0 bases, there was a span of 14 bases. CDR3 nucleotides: TGTGCCAGCAGCCGCTTAGGCGCAACGAACACCGGGGAGCTGTTTTTT. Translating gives CASSRLGATNTGELFF. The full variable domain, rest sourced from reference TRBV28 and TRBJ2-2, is DVKVTQSSRYLVKRTGEKVFLECVQDMDHENMFWYRQDPGLGLRLIYFSYDVKMKEKGDIPEGYSVSREKKERFSLILESASTNQTSMYLCASSRLGATNTGELFFGEGSRLTVL.

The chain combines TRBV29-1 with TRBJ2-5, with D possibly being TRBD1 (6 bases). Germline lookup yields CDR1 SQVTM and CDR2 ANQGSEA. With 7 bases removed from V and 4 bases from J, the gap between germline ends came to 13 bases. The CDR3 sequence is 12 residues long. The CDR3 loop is CSGLLGAETQYF. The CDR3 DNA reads TGCAGCGGCCTCCTGGGGGCAGAGACCCAGTACTTC.

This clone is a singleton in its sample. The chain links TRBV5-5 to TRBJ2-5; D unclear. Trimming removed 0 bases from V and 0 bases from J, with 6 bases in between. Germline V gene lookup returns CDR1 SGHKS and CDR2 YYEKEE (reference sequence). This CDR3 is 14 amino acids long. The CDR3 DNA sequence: TGTGCCAGCAGCTTGGGGCAGGACCAAGAGACCCAGTACTTC. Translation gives CASSLGQDQETQYF.

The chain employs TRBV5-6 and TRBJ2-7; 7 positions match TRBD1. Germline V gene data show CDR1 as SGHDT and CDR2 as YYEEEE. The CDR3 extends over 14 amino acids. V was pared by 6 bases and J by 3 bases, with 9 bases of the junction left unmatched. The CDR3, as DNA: TGTGCCAGCACCCCTGGACAGGCATACTACGAGCAGTACTTC. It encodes CASTPGQAYYEQYF.

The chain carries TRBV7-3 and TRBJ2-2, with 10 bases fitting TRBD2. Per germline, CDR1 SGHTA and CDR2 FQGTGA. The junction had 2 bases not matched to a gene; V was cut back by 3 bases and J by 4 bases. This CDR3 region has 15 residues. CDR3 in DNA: TGTGCCAGCAGCTTCGGACTAGCGGCCACCGGGGAGCTGTTTTTT. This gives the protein CASSFGLAATGELFF.

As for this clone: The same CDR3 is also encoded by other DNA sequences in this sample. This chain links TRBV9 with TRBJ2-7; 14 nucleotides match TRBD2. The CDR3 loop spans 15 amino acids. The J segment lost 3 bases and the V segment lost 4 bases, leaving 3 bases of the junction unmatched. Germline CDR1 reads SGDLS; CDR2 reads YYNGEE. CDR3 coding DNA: TGTGCCAGCAGCCCAGGACTAGCGGGAGGCTACGAGCAGTACTTC. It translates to CASSPGLAGGYEQYF.